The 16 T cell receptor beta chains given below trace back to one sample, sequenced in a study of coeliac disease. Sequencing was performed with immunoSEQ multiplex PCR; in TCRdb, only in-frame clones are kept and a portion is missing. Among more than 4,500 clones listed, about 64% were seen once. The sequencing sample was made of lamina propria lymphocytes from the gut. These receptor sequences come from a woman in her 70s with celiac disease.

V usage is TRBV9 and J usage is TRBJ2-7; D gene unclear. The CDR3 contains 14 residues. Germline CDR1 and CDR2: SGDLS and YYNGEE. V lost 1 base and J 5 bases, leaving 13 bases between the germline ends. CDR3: CASSVSPTFDEQYF. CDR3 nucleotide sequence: TGTGCCAGCAGCGTAAGCCCGACATTCGACGAGCAGTACTTC.

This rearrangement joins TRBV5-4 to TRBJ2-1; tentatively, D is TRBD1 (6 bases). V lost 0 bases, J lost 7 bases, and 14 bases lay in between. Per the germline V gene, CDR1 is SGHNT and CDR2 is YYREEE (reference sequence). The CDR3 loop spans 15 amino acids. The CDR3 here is CASSLVQGTVNEQFF. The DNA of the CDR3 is TGTGCCAGCAGCTTGGTTCAGGGGACGGTAAATGAGCAGTTCTTC.

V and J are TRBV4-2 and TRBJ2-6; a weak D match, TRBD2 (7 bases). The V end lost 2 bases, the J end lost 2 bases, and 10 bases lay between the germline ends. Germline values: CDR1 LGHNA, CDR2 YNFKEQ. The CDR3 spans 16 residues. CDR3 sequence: CASSQRGGPGANVLTF. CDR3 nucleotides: TGTGCCAGCAGCCAAAGGGGGGGGCCTGGGGCCAACGTCCTGACTTTC.

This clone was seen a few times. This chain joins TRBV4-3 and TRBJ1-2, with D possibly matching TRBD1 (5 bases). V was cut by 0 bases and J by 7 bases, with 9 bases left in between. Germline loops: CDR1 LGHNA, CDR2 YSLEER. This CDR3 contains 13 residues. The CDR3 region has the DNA TGCGCCAGCAGCCAAGATCGGGGGACTGGCTACACCTTC. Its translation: CASSQDRGTGYTF.

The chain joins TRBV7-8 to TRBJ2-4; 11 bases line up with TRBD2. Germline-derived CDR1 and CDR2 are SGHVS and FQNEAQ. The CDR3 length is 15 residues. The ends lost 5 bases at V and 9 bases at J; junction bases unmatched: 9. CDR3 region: CASSPRTSGFIIQYF. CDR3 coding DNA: TGTGCCAGCAGCCCGCGGACTAGCGGGTTTATCATTCAGTACTTC.

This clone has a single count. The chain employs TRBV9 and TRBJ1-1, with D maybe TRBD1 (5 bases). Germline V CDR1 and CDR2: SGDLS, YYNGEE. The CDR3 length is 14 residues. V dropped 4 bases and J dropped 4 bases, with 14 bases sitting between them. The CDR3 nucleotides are TGTGCCAGCAGCTCCCGGGGGGAGGGCACTGAAGCTTTCTTT. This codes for CASSSRGEGTEAFF.

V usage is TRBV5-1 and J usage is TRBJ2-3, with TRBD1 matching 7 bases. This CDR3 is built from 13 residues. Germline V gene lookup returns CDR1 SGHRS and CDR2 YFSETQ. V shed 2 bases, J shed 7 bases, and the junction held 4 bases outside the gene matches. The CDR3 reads CASSFQGEHTQYF. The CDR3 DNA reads TGCGCCAGCAGCTTCCAGGGGGAGCATACGCAGTATTTT.

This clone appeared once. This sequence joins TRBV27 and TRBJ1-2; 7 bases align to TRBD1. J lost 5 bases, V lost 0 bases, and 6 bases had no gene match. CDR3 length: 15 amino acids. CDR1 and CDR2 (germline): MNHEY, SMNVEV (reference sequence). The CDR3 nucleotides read TGTGCCAGCAGTTTATCAGGGGGCGGGTGGTATGGCTACACCTTC. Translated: CASSLSGGGWYGYTF.

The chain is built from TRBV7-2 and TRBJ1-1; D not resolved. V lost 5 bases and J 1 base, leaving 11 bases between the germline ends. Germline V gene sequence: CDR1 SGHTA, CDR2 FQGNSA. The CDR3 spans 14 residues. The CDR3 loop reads CASSHYTWNTEAFF. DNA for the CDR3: TGTGCCAGCAGCCATTATACTTGGAACACTGAAGCTTTCTTT.

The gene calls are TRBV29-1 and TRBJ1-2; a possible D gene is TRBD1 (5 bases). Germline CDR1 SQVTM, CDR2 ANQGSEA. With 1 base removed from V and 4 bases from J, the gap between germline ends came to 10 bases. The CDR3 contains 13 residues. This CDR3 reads CSVEVTRAYGYTF. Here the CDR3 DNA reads TGCAGCGTTGAAGTAACCAGGGCCTATGGCTACACCTTC.

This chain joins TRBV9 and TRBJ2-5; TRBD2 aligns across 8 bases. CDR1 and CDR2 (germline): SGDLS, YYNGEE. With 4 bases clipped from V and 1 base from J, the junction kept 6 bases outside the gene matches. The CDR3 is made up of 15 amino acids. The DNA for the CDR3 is TGTGCCAGCAGCCCCACGCGGGGGGTCCAAGAGACCCAGTACTTC. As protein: CASSPTRGVQETQYF. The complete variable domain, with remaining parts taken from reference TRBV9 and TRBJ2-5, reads DSGVTQTPKHLITATGQRVTLRCSPRSGDLSVYWYQQSLDQGLQFLIQYYNGEERAKGNILERFSAQQFPDLHSELNLSSLELGDSALYFCASSPTRGVQETQYFGPGTRLLVL.

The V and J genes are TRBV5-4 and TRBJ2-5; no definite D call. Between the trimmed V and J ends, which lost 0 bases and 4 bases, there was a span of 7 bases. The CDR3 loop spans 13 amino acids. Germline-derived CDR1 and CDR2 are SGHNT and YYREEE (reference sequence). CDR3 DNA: TGTGCCAGCAGCTTGGAACCCGGAGAGACCCAGTACTTC. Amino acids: CASSLEPGETQYF.

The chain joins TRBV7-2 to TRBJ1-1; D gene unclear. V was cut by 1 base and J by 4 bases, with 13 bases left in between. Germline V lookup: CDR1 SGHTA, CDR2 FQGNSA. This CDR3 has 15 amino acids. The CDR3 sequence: CASSLVDLRGTEAFF. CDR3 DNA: TGTGCCAGCAGCTTAGTAGACCTTCGGGGCACTGAAGCTTTCTTT.

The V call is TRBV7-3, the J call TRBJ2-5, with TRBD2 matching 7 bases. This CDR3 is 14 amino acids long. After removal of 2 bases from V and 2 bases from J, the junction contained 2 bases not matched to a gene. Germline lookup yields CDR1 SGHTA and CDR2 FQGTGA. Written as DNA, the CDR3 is TGTGCCAGCAGCTTAGGGACTAATCAAGAGACCCAGTACTTC. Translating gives CASSLGTNQETQYF. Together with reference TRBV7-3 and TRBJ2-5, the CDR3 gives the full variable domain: GAGVSQTPSNKVTEKGKYVELRCDPISGHTALYWYRQSLGQGPEFLIYFQGTGAADDSGLPNDRFFAVRPEGSVSTLKIQRTERGDSAVYLCASSLGTNQETQYFGPGTRLLVL.

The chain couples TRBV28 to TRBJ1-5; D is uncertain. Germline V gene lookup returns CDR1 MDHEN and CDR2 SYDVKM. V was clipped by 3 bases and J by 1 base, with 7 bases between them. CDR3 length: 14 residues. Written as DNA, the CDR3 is TGTGCCAGCAGTTTTTATTTGAGCAATCAGCCCCAGCATTTT. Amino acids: CASSFYLSNQPQHF. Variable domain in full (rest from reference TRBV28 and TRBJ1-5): DVKVTQSSRYLVKRTGEKVFLECVQDMDHENMFWYRQDPGLGLRLIYFSYDVKMKEKGDIPEGYSVSREKKERFSLILESASTNQTSMYLCASSFYLSNQPQHFGDGTRLSIL.

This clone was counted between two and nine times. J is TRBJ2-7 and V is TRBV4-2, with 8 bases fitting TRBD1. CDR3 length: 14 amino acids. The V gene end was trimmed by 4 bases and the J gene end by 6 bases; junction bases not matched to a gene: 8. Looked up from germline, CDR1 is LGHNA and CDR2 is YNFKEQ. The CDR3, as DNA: TGTGCCAGCAGCCCTAGGACAGGGACGGGCGAGCAGTACTTC. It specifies CASSPRTGTGEQYF.